The clone carrying this T cell receptor beta chain came up a few times. Through a sample-barcoded 5' primer and a J-beta primer mix, a second PCR was run for 7 to 11 cycles. TCRdb fed the 5' RACE reads into MiXCR, producing one record per CDR3 protein. The repertoire includes around 1.5 million distinct CDR3 sequences, approximately 59% of them detected once, and 6.5% to 8.5% sits in the top ten. Collection of 8.5 to 10 milliliters of peripheral blood was performed for each donor. V lost 0 bases to trimming and J lost 4 bases, with 7 bases between them. Germline V gene lookup returns CDR1 LNHNV and CDR2 YYDKDF (reference sequence). The CDR3 loop spans 13 amino acids. The data were taken from a study of blood T cells in healthy people across ages.

The sequenced sample was blood. V usage is TRBV15 and J usage is TRBJ2-7, with TRBD1 as a possible D gene (5 bases). This sequence originates from a man between 18 and 35 years old in good health. CDR3 region: CATSRDKGYEQYF. The DNA for the CDR3 is TGTGCCACCAGCAGAGATAAGGGGTACGAGCAGTACTTC.